The 24 T cell receptor beta chains in this list originate from one sample, sequenced in a study of shared clonotypes between healthy human individuals. Here immunoSEQ multiplex PCR was the method, and the copy in TCRdb shows in-frame clones only, minus some. The table records about 1.1 million clones, approximately 80% of them present only once. The sequenced sample consisted of memory CD4+ T cells from PBMCs. Subset described: CD45RA-negative fraction. Source of these receptors: a man between 18 and 29 years old in good health. Some clones in this sample may be carry-over from other donors' samples.

The genes are TRBV30 and TRBJ2-1, with 8 bases that match TRBD2. Germline assignment: CDR1 GTSNPN and CDR2 SVGIG (reference sequence). This CDR3 is built from 14 residues. Trimming cost V 4 bases and J 3 bases; bases outside gene matches: 5. CDR3 nucleotide sequence: TGTGCCTGGACGGGGGGGAGTTACTACAATGAGCAGTTCTTC. This translates into CAWTGGSYYNEQFF. The whole variable domain, remainder taken from reference TRBV30 and TRBJ2-1, is SQTIHQWPATLVQPVGSPLSLECTVEGTSNPNLYWYRQAAGRGLQLLFYSVGIGQISSEVPQNLSASRPQDRQFILSSKKLLLSDSGFYLCAWTGGSYYNEQFFGPGTRLTVL.

The chain is built from TRBV30 and TRBJ2-7; D uncertain. Germline V gene lookup returns CDR1 GTSNPN and CDR2 SVGIG (reference sequence). The CDR3 length is 16 residues. V was clipped by 0 bases and J by 0 bases, with 15 bases between them. CDR3 sequence reads: CAWSVPGRNPSYEQYF. The CDR3 DNA is TGTGCCTGGAGTGTACCGGGCCGAAATCCCTCCTACGAGCAGTACTTC. The entire variable domain, with the rest obtained from reference TRBV30 and TRBJ2-7, is as follows: SQTIHQWPATLVQPVGSPLSLECTVEGTSNPNLYWYRQAAGRGLQLLFYSVGIGQISSEVPQNLSASRPQDRQFILSSKKLLLSDSGFYLCAWSVPGRNPSYEQYFGPGTRLTVT.

V and J are TRBV28 and TRBJ2-3; 11 nucleotides agree with TRBD1. Germline V gene sequence: CDR1 MDHEN, CDR2 SYDVKM. Trimming cost V 5 bases and J 7 bases; bases outside gene matches: 14. There are 17 residues in the CDR3. CDR3 DNA sequence: TGTGCCAGCAGTGGGACTGGACAGGGGGCTAGAGTGAATACGCAGTATTTT. Protein product: CASSGTGQGARVNTQYF.

The gene calls are TRBV15 and TRBJ1-1, with D possibly matching TRBD1 (6 bases). Per germline, CDR1 LNHNV and CDR2 YYDKDF (reference sequence). The ends were cut back, 3 bases at V and 4 bases at J, with 9 bases in the middle. CDR3 length: 13 amino acids. The CDR3 reads CATSRTGPTEAFF. The CDR3 nucleotides are TGTGCCACCAGCAGGACAGGACCCACTGAAGCTTTCTTT.

V gene TRBV18 combines with J gene TRBJ1-5; no firm D call. This CDR3 has 14 residues. Germline assignment: CDR1 KGHSH and CDR2 LQKENI. V lost 2 bases and J lost 7, with 12 bases in between. The CDR3 region has the DNA TGTGCCAGCTCACCAGGTCCAGTAAGCCAGCCCCAGCATTTT. This encodes CASSPGPVSQPQHF.

The V and J genes are TRBV18 and TRBJ1-4; D is possibly TRBD1 (5 bases). With 3 bases removed from V and 8 bases from J, the gap between germline ends came to 19 bases. Germline assignment: CDR1 KGHSH and CDR2 LQKENI. The CDR3 length is 16 residues. In DNA form, the CDR3 reads TGTGCCAGCTCACCTTTTTCGACGGGGCAAGGAGAAAAACTGTTTTTT. This gives the protein CASSPFSTGQGEKLFF.

The chain links TRBV28 to TRBJ2-7; D may correspond to TRBD1 or TRBD2 (7 bases each). V was cut by 5 bases and J by 0 bases, with 17 bases left in between. The CDR3 length is 16 residues. Germline V gene data show CDR1 as MDHEN and CDR2 as SYDVKM. The CDR3 DNA reads TGTGCCAGCAGTCCCGGGGGGAGGGGGCCCTCCTACGAGCAGTACTTC. This codes for CASSPGGRGPSYEQYF.

V is TRBV30 and J is TRBJ1-3; the D gene is possibly TRBD1 (5 bases). Germline V lookup: CDR1 GTSNPN, CDR2 SVGIG (reference sequence). The CDR3 spans 14 residues. V dropped 8 bases and J dropped 0 bases, with 14 bases sitting between them. In DNA, the CDR3 is TGTGCCACCGGGACTCTTTTCTCTGGAAACACCATATATTTT. Translated: CATGTLFSGNTIYF.

The gene calls are TRBV11-3 and TRBJ2-2; D ambiguous. Germline assignment: CDR1 SGHNT and CDR2 YENEEA. The CDR3 runs 12 residues. The V end was cut by 5 bases, the J end by 5 bases, with 6 bases between. This CDR3 is CASSRTTGELFF. DNA of the CDR3: TGTGCCAGCAGCCGCACGACCGGGGAGCTGTTTTTT. Drawing the rest from reference TRBV11-3 and TRBJ2-2, the complete variable domain is EAGVVQSPRYKIIEKKQPVAFWCNPISGHNTLYWYLQNLGQGPELLIRYENEEAVDDSQLPKDRFSAERLKGVDSTLKIQPAELGDSAVYLCASSRTTGELFFGEGSRLTVL.

The V gene is TRBV6-1, the J gene TRBJ2-7; D gene unclear. Germline values: CDR1 MNHNS, CDR2 SASEGT. The germline V and J ends were trimmed by 0 bases and 6 bases, with 12 bases remaining between them. The CDR3 loop spans 14 amino acids. The CDR3 spells CASSEAGSISEQYF. The DNA for the CDR3 is TGTGCCAGCAGTGAAGCCGGCTCGATAAGCGAGCAGTACTTC.

The chain recombines TRBV15 with TRBJ2-2; tentative D call: TRBD1 (5 bases). Germline V lookup: CDR1 LNHNV, CDR2 YYDKDF (reference sequence). V was cut by 8 bases and J by 3 bases, with 13 bases left in between. The CDR3 contains 14 residues. The CDR3 DNA sequence: TGTGCCACCGGAGTTCAGGGATACACCGGGGAGCTGTTTTTT. Its protein product is CATGVQGYTGELFF. Looking up the rest from reference TRBV15 and TRBJ2-2 gives the full variable domain: DAMVIQNPRYQVTQFGKPVTLSCSQTLNHNVMYWYQQKSSQAPKLLFHYYDKDFNNEADTPDNFQSRRPNTSFCFLDIRSPGLGDTAMYLCATGVQGYTGELFFGEGSRLTVL.

This clone occurred a few times. This chain links TRBV19 with TRBJ1-1; a weak D match, TRBD1 (6 bases). Trimming left V 7 bases short and J 5 bases short, with 17 bases between. This CDR3 has 14 amino acids. Germline CDR1 is LNHDA and CDR2 is SQIVND (reference sequence). CDR3 in amino acids: CASTSLQGVTEAFF. The CDR3 DNA reads TGTGCCAGTACTAGCCTACAGGGCGTTACTGAAGCTTTCTTT.

This clone is a singleton in its sample. The rearrangement joins TRBV9 to TRBJ2-1, with D possibly being TRBD1 (6 bases). The CDR3 spans 16 residues. Germline-derived CDR1 and CDR2 are SGDLS and YYNGEE. With 4 bases removed from V and 4 bases from J, the gap between germline ends came to 18 bases. In nucleotides, the CDR3 is TGTGCCAGCAGCCGAGACCAGGGGTTCCCGTACAATGAGCAGTTCTTC. This sequence encodes CASSRDQGFPYNEQFF.

The chain links TRBV19 to TRBJ1-2; TRBD1 is a possible D gene (6 bases). Germline V lookup: CDR1 LNHDA, CDR2 SQIVND (reference sequence). V was pared by 5 bases and J by 0 bases, with 22 bases between. This CDR3 is built from 18 residues. The CDR3 reads CASSLTIDRYPSNYGYTF. The CDR3 bases are TGTGCCAGTAGTCTCACAATCGACAGGTACCCTTCTAACTATGGCTACACCTTC. Combining the CDR3 with reference TRBV19 and TRBJ1-2 gives the whole variable domain DGGITQSPKYLFRKEGQNVTLSCEQNLNHDAMYWYRQDPGQGLRLIYYSQIVNDFQKGDIAEGYSVSREKKESFPLTVTSAQKNPTAFYLCASSLTIDRYPSNYGYTFGSGTRLTVV.

This clone was counted once. CDR3 in DNA: TGTGCCTGGAGTGTACGCCTCGTTAAACTCACCGGGGAGCTGTTTTTT. It encodes CAWSVRLVKLTGELFF. The chain recombines TRBV30 with TRBJ2-2; D ambiguous. CDR3 length equals 16 residues. Germline lookup yields CDR1 GTSNPN and CDR2 SVGIG (reference sequence). The V end was cut by 0 bases, the J end by 4 bases, with 15 bases between.

This clone has only a few counts. The rearrangement uses TRBV6-1 and TRBJ1-5; no clear D gene. Trimming stripped 2 bases from V and 3 bases from J, with 8 bases between. Germline CDR1 and CDR2: MNHNS and SASEGT. The CDR3 totals 14 residues. The CDR3 DNA reads as TGTGCCAGCAGTGAACCCGCCTCCAATCAGCCCCAGCATTTT. This translates into CASSEPASNQPQHF.

DNA of the CDR3: TGTGCCAGTAGTACATTCCCGACAGGGGATGTCTATGGCTACACCTTC. Translating gives CASSTFPTGDVYGYTF. The chain has TRBV19 and TRBJ1-2; TRBD1 matches at 8 bases. With 4 bases clipped from V and 4 bases from J, the junction kept 11 bases outside the gene matches. This CDR3 has 16 residues. The germline CDR1 and CDR2 sequences are LNHDA and SQIVND (reference sequence).

The V gene is TRBV2, the J gene TRBJ1-1, with no clear D. V gave up 7 bases and J gave up 3 bases, with 6 bases separating them. Germline CDR1 is SNHLY and CDR2 is FYNNEI. The CDR3 covers 11 residues. CDR3 amino acids: CASNVDTEAFF. The DNA of the CDR3 is TGTGCCAGCAACGTGGACACTGAAGCTTTCTTT.

This clone was detected a few times. The chain combines TRBV4-2 with TRBJ1-2, with 7 bases aligning to TRBD1. The junction had 5 bases not matched to a gene; V was cut back by 5 bases and J by 5 bases. Germline lookup yields CDR1 LGHNA and CDR2 YNFKEQ. This CDR3 spans 13 amino acids. For the CDR3, the DNA is TGTGCCAGCAGCGGACAGGATATGTATGGCTACACCTTC. Its protein is CASSGQDMYGYTF.

This chain joins TRBV6-6 and TRBJ1-1; 10 nucleotides match TRBD1. Germline V gene lookup returns CDR1 MNHNY and CDR2 SVGAGI (reference sequence). The V segment lost 5 bases and the J segment 8 bases; nucleotides outside the gene matches: 11. This CDR3 spans 15 amino acids. The chain's CDR3 is CASSQPGQGRSEAFF. CDR3 coding DNA: TGTGCCAGCAGTCAACCGGGACAGGGGCGCTCAGAAGCTTTCTTT.

The chain joins TRBV2 to TRBJ1-5, with D possibly being TRBD1 (6 bases). CDR3 length: 15 residues. Trimming shortened V by 6 bases and J by 4 bases, and 16 bases separated the two germline ends. The germline gives CDR1 SNHLY, CDR2 FYNNEI. DNA of the CDR3: TGTGCCAGCAGCGGGACACGGGGTCAGAATCAGCCCCAGCATTTT. As protein: CASSGTRGQNQPQHF.

V is TRBV2 and J is TRBJ2-7; TRBD2 matches 7 bases. The V gene's germline CDR1 is SNHLY and CDR2 FYNNEI. Unmatched junction bases numbered 7, after V lost 2 bases and J lost 0 bases. The CDR3 loop spans 16 amino acids. Here the CDR3 reads CASSEWGGVPSYEQYF. The CDR3 DNA reads as TGTGCCAGCAGTGAATGGGGAGGGGTCCCCTCCTACGAGCAGTACTTC.

The chain links TRBV5-8 to TRBJ1-3, with D possibly TRBD1 on 6 matching bases. V gave up 7 bases and J gave up 2 bases, with 13 bases separating them. This CDR3 has 14 residues. From germline, CDR1 is SGHTS and CDR2 YDEGEE. The CDR3 sequence: CASYTGSAGNTIYF. In nucleotides, the CDR3 is TGTGCCAGCTACACAGGGAGCGCTGGAAACACCATATATTTT.

This sequence joins TRBV9 and TRBJ2-7; maybe TRBD1 (7 bases). The CDR3 spans 15 residues. Germline V gives CDR1 SGDLS, CDR2 YYNGEE. The V end was cut by 0 bases, the J end by 9 bases, with 19 bases between. The CDR3 DNA sequence: TGTGCCAGCAGCGTAGCCGAGACAGGGCCCGGGGGGCAGTACTTC. Translation gives CASSVAETGPGGQYF.